This T cell receptor (beta chain) was sequenced for a study of a mutant IDH1 vaccine in newly diagnosed glioma. Method: immunoSEQ multiplex PCR; TCRdb's copy keeps in-frame clones and lacks some. In the table there are around 65,000 clones, 80% of which are singletons. This CDR3 region has 12 residues. V gave up 1 base and J gave up 0 bases, with 3 bases separating them. The germline V gene has CDR1 GTSNPN and CDR2 SVGIG (reference sequence). This clone turned up a few times. The antigen remains unidentified. Stated time point: week 11, during vaccination. The vaccine gave 300 ug of a 20-mer mutant IDH1 peptide subcutaneously per dose. Astrocytomas that were new, WHO grade 3 or 4, IDH1-mutant and ATRX-lost were present in the donors.

The V and J genes are TRBV30 and TRBJ1-1; D is unclear. Sample: PBMCs, taken from a glioma patient whose treatment included an IDH1 peptide vaccine. This receptor was obtained from a man in his fifties with glioma. CDR3 coding DNA: TGTGCCTGGAGTGAACTGAACACTGAAGCTTTCTTT. This codes for CAWSELNTEAFF.